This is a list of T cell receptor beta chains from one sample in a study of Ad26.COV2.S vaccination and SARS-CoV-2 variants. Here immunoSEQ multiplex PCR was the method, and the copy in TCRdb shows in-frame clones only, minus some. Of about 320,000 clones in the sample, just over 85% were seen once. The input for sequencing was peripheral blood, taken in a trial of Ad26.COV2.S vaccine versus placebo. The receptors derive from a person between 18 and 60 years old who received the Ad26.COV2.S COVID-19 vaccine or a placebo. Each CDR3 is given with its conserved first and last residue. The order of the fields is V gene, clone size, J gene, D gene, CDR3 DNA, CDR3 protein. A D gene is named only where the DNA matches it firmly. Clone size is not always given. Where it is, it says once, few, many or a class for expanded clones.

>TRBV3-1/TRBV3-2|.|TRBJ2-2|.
TGTGCCAGCAGCCGATTGGAATTGGACACCGGGGAGCTGTTTTTT
CASSRLELDTGELFF
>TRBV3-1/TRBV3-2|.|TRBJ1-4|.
TGTGCCAGCAGCCAGAAGTCATTGGTCTTTAATGAAAAACTGTTTTTT
CASSQKSLVFNEKLFF
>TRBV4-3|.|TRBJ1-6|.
TGCGCCAGCAGCCTAAACCGGGACAAGAATTCACCCCTCCACTTT
CASSLNRDKNSPLHF
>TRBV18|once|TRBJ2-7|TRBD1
TGTGCCAGCTCACCCAGTGGGACAGGGACGTACGAGCAGTACTTC
CASSPSGTGTYEQYF
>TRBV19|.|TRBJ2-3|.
TGTGCCAGTAGTTCCGCAGATACGCAGTATTTT
CASSSADTQYF
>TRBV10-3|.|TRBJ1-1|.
TGTGCCATCAGTGTAAACAGGGAGGGCACTGAAGCTTTCTTT
CAISVNREGTEAFF
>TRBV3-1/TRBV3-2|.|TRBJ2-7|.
TGTGCCAGCAGCCAAGGGTCCGAGCAGTACTTC
CASSQGSEQYF
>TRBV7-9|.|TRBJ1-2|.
TGTGCCAGCAGCTTAGGGGGGTCCCAAACGGCGAGTGGCTACACCTTC
CASSLGGSQTASGYTF
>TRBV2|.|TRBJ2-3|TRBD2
TGTGCCAGCAGTCGCGACGGGACTAGCGGGGAAACAGATACGCAGTATTTT
CASSRDGTSGETDTQYF
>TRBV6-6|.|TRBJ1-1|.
TGTGCCAGCAGTTACGGTGTTATCCGGGACACTGAAGCTTTCTTT
CASSYGVIRDTEAFF
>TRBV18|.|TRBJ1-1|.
TGTGCCAGCAAATCCTACACTGAAGCTTTCTTT
CASKSYTEAFF
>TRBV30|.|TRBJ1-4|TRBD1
TGTGCCTGGAGCCCAGGGACAGGGGATAGCGAAAAACTGTTTTTT
CAWSPGTGDSEKLFF